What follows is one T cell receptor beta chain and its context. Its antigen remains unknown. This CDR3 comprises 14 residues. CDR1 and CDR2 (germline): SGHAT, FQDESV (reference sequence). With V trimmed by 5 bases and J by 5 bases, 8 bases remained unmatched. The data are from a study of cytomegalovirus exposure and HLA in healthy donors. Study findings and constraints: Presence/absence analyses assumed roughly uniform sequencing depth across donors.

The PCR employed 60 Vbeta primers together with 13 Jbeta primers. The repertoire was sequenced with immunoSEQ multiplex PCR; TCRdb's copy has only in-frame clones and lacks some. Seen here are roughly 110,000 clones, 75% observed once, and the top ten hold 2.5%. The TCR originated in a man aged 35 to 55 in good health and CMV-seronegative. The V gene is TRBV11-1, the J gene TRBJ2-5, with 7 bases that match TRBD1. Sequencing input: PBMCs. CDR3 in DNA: TGTGCCAGCAGCGGCGACAGGGCCAGGGAGACCCAGTACTTC. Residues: CASSGDRARETQYF.